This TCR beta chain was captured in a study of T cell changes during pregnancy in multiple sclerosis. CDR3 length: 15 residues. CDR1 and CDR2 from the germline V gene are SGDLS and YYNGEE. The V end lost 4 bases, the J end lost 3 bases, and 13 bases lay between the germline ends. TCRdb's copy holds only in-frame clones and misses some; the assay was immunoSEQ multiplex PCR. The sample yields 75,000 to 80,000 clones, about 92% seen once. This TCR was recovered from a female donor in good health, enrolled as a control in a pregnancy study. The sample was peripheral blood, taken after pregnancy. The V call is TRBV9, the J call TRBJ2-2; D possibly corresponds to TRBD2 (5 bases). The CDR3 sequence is CASSPTWRDTGELFF. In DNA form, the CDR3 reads TGTGCCAGCAGCCCGACCTGGCGGGACACCGGGGAGCTGTTTTTT.